Following are 17 T cell receptor beta chains from one sample sequenced in a study of Ad26.COV2.S vaccination and SARS-CoV-2 variants. This table comes from immunoSEQ multiplex PCR, and its TCRdb copy is limited to in-frame clones, with some not included. This sample has a few hundred thousand clones, with approximately 90% found just once. The treatment was: about 20 received Ad26.COV2.S at low or high dose, single or two shots; roughly five received placebo; per-sample allocation not given. The investigators took samples on day 63 after the first vaccine or placebo injection. Sequenced here: peripheral blood, sampled in a trial of Ad26.COV2.S vaccine versus placebo. These receptors all stem from a person aged 18-65 years who received the Ad26.COV2.S COVID-19 vaccine or a placebo.

This clone appeared a single time. The chain employs TRBV19 and TRBJ1-2, with D perhaps TRBD1 (5 bases). Germline CDR1 is LNHDA and CDR2 is SQIVND (reference sequence). This CDR3 comprises 14 residues. The V and J ends lost 4 bases and 8 bases respectively, with 17 bases between them. As DNA, the CDR3 is TGTGCCAGTAGTACCAAGGGGTCCCTCGAAGGCTACACCTTC. This sequence encodes CASSTKGSLEGYTF.

V usage is TRBV5-1 and J usage is TRBJ1-1; D is uncertain. The CDR3 loop spans 14 amino acids. Trimming took 4 bases from V and 1 from J, leaving 11 bases between them. Germline CDR1 is SGHRS and CDR2 is YFSETQ. The CDR3 protein is CASSRPGRNTEAFF. CDR3 bases: TGCGCCAGCAGCCGCCCCGGACGGAACACTGAAGCTTTCTTT.

The chain links TRBV3-1 (or the pseudogene TRBV3-2) to TRBJ1-2, with D unclear. Trimming took 3 bases from V and 6 from J, leaving 14 bases between them. The germline V gene has CDR1 LGHDT and CDR2 YNNKEL (reference sequence). The CDR3 has 14 residues. In nucleotides, the CDR3 is TGTGCCAGCAGCCACTTTGGAGGAGTCGATGGCTACACCTTC. Translation gives CASSHFGGVDGYTF.

This chain connects TRBV29-1 to TRBJ2-7; D is undetermined. V was clipped by 7 bases and J by 5 bases, with 12 bases between them. The CDR3 length is 11 residues. In germline, CDR1 is SQVTM, CDR2 ANQGSEA. CDR3 sequence reads: CSAIFLDEQYF. CDR3 in DNA: TGCAGCGCGATCTTTTTAGACGAGCAGTACTTC.

This clone was counted a single time. The chain carries TRBV11-3 and TRBJ2-7; 9 bases map to TRBD1. CDR3 size: 15 residues. J gave up 4 bases and V 7 bases, and 11 bases lay outside the gene matches. Germline-derived CDR1 and CDR2 are SGHNT and YENEEA. CDR3 sequence reads: CASTRSGTGNYEQYF. The CDR3 DNA reads as TGTGCCAGCACCCGATCCGGGACAGGGAATTACGAGCAGTACTTC.

This chain joins TRBV24-1 and TRBJ2-2, with D perhaps TRBD2 (5 bases). V lost 4 bases to trimming and J lost 6 bases, with 20 bases between them. CDR3 length: 17 residues. Per germline, CDR1 KGHDR and CDR2 SFDVKD. The CDR3 sequence: CATSEPGGDPYAGELFF. CDR3 in DNA: TGTGCCACCAGTGAACCAGGAGGCGATCCATACGCCGGGGAGCTGTTTTTT.

V and J are TRBV3-1 (or the pseudogene TRBV3-2) and TRBJ2-7, with TRBD2 matching over 9 bases. The trim removed 8 bases at V and 0 bases at J, leaving 8 bases unmatched. The CDR3 has 15 amino acids. The germline gives CDR1 LGHDT, CDR2 YNNKEL (reference sequence). The CDR3 is CASASRLAASYEQYF. CDR3 DNA sequence: TGTGCCAGCGCCTCCCGACTAGCGGCCTCCTACGAGCAGTACTTC.

The chain couples TRBV13 to TRBJ2-1, with 9 bases aligning to TRBD2. The CDR3 is made up of 16 amino acids. After removal of 5 bases from V and 6 bases from J, the junction contained 11 bases not matched to a gene. Germline V gives CDR1 PRHDT, CDR2 FYEKMQ (reference sequence). Written as DNA, the CDR3 is TGTGCCAGCAGCAGAGTAGCGGGAGTAGATGCCAATGAGCAGTTCTTC. It codes for CASSRVAGVDANEQFF.

The CDR3 DNA reads TGTGCCAGTAGTGACTACAGGGTCACTGAAGCTTTCTTT. It is translated as CASSDYRVTEAFF. The V and J genes are TRBV19 and TRBJ1-1; maybe TRBD1 (6 bases). The V gene's germline CDR1 is LNHDA and CDR2 SQIVND (reference sequence). Trimming left V 5 bases short and J 4 bases short, with 11 bases between. The CDR3 loop spans 13 amino acids.

A word on this clone: This sequence may be a read error, since a much larger clone differs from it by one base. In the same sample, other DNA sequences code for this CDR3. V is TRBV7-2 and J is TRBJ2-1, with a weak D call TRBD2 (5 bases). The CDR3 has 15 amino acids. Germline V CDR1 and CDR2: SGHTA, FQGNSA. V lost 0 bases to trimming and J lost 0 bases, with 6 bases between them. The DNA for the CDR3 is TGTGCCAGCAGCTTAGCGGGGAGCTCCTACAATGAGCAGTTCTTC. Translated, it gives CASSLAGSSYNEQFF.

On this clone: An end of the junction does not agree with germline; a read error may underlie this. The chain employs TRBV30 and TRBJ2-1; the match to TRBD1 covers 7 bases. This CDR3 spans 18 amino acids. CDR1 is GTSNPN, CDR2 SVGIG, per germline (reference sequence). The CDR3 bases are TGTGCCTGGAGTGTACCCCCTAGAGGGGGCCCGATATCAAATGACCAGTTCTTC. This codes for CAWSVPPRGGPISNDQFF.

V gene TRBV6-1 combines with J gene TRBJ2-7; TRBD2 aligns across 7 bases. V was pared by 3 bases and J by 0 bases, with 11 bases of the junction left unmatched. Germline CDR1 and CDR2: MNHNS and SASEGT. CDR3 size: 17 residues. This chain's CDR3 is CASSEIWGGRPSYEQYF. In DNA form, the CDR3 reads TGTGCCAGCAGTGAGATCTGGGGGGGGAGGCCCTCCTACGAGCAGTACTTC.

In its sample, this clone was seen once. This chain connects TRBV2 to TRBJ2-1, with 10 bases fitting TRBD1. The CDR3 length is 15 residues. Germline V gives CDR1 SNHLY, CDR2 FYNNEI. V gave up 4 bases and J gave up 8 bases; unmatched junction bases: 8. The CDR3 protein is CASSAVGTGVDEQFF. Here the CDR3 DNA reads TGTGCCAGCAGTGCAGTCGGGACAGGGGTGGATGAGCAGTTCTTC.

The chain joins TRBV6-9 to TRBJ1-5; 7 bases align to TRBD1. The germline V gene has CDR1 MNHGY and CDR2 SVAAGI. CDR3 length: 16 residues. After removal of 6 bases from V and 0 bases from J, the junction contained 8 bases not matched to a gene. The CDR3 bases are TGTGCCAGCAGACTGGCAGGGACAGATAGCAATCAGCCCCAGCATTTT. Encoded protein: CASRLAGTDSNQPQHF.

The rearrangement joins TRBV9 to TRBJ2-1, with 10 bases matching TRBD2. Losses at the gene ends were 1 base for V and 5 bases for J; bases not matched to a gene: 12. The germline V gene encodes CDR1 SGDLS and CDR2 YYNGEE. CDR3 length: 18 residues. CDR3 region: CASSVNPASGSFNNEQFF. The CDR3 region has the DNA TGTGCCAGCAGCGTAAACCCGGCTAGCGGGAGTTTCAACAATGAGCAGTTCTTC. The variable domain in full, with the rest retrieved from reference TRBV9 and TRBJ2-1, is DSGVTQTPKHLITATGQRVTLRCSPRSGDLSVYWYQQSLDQGLQFLIQYYNGEERAKGNILERFSAQQFPDLHSELNLSSLELGDSALYFCASSVNPASGSFNNEQFFGPGTRLTVL.

V usage is TRBV25-1 and J usage is TRBJ1-2; 8 bases are a match to TRBD1. The J segment lost 8 bases and the V segment lost 5 bases, leaving 10 bases of the junction unmatched. CDR1 and CDR2 from the germline V gene are MGHDK and SYGVNS. CDR3 length equals 14 residues. The CDR3 protein is CASSSTGTGRGYTF. CDR3 coding DNA: TGTGCCAGCAGTTCCACCGGGACAGGAAGAGGCTACACCTTC.

The rearrangement links TRBV5-4 to TRBJ2-6, with 11 positions matching TRBD1. The J segment lost 1 base and the V segment lost 2 bases, leaving 2 bases of the junction unmatched. This CDR3 has 17 amino acids. Germline V gene lookup returns CDR1 SGHNT and CDR2 YYREEE (reference sequence). As DNA, the CDR3 is TGTGCCAGCAGCTTAGGGACAGGGGGATCTGGGGCCAACGTCCTGACTTTC. Translating it yields CASSLGTGGSGANVLTF.